This paragraph covers one TCR beta chain sequence. The antigen is not known. The PCR had 60 Vbeta and 13 Jbeta primers. Produced via immunoSEQ multiplex PCR; TCRdb's table is partial and in-frame only. This table holds some 80,000 clones. Germline V lookup: CDR1 SGHTS, CDR2 YDEGEE. The CDR3 runs to 16 residues. V lost 4 bases and J lost 0, with 13 bases in between. This sample is part of a study of cytomegalovirus exposure and HLA in healthy donors. Study-wide results and limits: Overall, 164 TCR beta chains were annotated as cytomegalovirus-associated. Trimming of TCR beta V- and J-genes showed a link, identified in a later analysis, to a missense DCLRE1C variant. Several top significant clusters appeared, in a later analysis, to be linked to common viral pathogens.

The rearrangement joins TRBV5-8 to TRBJ1-4, with D perhaps matching TRBD1 (5 bases). The source is a man aged 45-60 years in good health and CMV-seropositive. Sequenced sample: PBMCs. CDR3 nucleotide sequence: TGTGCCAGCAGCCCTGGGGCGCGGACAACTAATGAAAAACTGTTTTTT. Amino acids: CASSPGARTTNEKLFF.